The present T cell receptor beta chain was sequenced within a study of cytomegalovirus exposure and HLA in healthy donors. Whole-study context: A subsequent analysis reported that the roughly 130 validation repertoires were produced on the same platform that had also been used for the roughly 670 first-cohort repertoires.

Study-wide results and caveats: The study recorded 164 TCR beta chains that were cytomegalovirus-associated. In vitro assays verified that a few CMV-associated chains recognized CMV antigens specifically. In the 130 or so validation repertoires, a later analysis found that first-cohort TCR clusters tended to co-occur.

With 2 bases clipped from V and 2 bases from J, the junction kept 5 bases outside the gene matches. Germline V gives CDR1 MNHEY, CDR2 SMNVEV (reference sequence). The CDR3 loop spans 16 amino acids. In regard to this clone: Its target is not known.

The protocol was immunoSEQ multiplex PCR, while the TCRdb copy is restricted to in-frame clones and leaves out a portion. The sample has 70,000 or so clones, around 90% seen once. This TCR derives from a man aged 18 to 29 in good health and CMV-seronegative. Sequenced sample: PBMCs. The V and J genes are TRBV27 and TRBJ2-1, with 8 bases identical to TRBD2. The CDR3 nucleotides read TGTGCCAGCAGTTTAGAGGGACTAGGCCCCTACAATGAGCAGTTCTTC. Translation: CASSLEGLGPYNEQFF.